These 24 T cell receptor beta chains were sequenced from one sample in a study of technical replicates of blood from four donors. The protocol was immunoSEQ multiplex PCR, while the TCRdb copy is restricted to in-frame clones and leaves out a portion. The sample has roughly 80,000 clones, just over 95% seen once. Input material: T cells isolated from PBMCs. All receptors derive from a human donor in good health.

The CDR3 sequence is CASSPPGLAGADEQFF. The CDR3 region has the DNA TGTGCCAGCAGTCCCCCCGGACTAGCGGGAGCGGATGAGCAGTTCTTC. This chain links TRBV28 with TRBJ2-1; 13 bases fit TRBD2. CDR3 size: 16 residues. V gave up 5 bases and J gave up 8 bases; unmatched junction bases: 9. CDR1 is MDHEN, CDR2 SYDVKM, per germline.

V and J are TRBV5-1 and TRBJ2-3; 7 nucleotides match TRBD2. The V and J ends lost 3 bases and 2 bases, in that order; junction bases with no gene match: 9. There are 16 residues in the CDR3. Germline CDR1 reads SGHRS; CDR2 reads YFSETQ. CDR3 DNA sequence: TGCGCCAGCAGCTACTTGAAAGGACTAGTCACAGATACGCAGTATTTT. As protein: CASSYLKGLVTDTQYF.

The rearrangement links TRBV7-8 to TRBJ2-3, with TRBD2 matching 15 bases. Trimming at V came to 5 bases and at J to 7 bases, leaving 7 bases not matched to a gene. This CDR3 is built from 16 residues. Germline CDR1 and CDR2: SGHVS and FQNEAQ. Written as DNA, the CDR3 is TGTGCCAGCAGCAGGACTAGCGGGAGGGCCATGTATACGCAGTATTTT. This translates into CASSRTSGRAMYTQYF.

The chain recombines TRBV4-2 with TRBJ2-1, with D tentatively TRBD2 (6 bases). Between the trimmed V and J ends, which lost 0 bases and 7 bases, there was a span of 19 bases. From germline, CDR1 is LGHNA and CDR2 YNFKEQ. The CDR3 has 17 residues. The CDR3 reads CASSQDLWGSGGNEQFF. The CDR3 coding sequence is TGTGCCAGCAGCCAAGATCTCTGGGGGAGTGGGGGGAATGAGCAGTTCTTC.

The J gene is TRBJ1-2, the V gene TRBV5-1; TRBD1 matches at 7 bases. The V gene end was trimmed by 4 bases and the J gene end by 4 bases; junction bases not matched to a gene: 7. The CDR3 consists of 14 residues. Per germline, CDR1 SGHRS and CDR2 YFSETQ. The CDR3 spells CASSQPGGPYGYTF. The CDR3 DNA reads TGCGCCAGCAGCCAGCCAGGGGGTCCCTATGGCTACACCTTC.

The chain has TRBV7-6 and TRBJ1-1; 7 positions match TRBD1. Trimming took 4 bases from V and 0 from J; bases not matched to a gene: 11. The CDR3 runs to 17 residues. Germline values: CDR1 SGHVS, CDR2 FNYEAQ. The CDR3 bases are TGTGCCAGCAGCTCGCGAAGGGGACAGTCCATGAACACTGAAGCTTTCTTT. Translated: CASSSRRGQSMNTEAFF.

CDR3 residues: CASSLTGFGQVAQETQYF. The CDR3 nucleotides read TGTGCCAGCAGTCTGACAGGGTTTGGGCAAGTTGCACAAGAGACCCAGTACTTC. The chain is built from TRBV28 and TRBJ2-5; 7 nucleotides line up with TRBD1. The CDR3 loop spans 18 amino acids. Germline-derived CDR1 and CDR2 are MDHEN and SYDVKM. The ends lost 5 bases at V and 2 bases at J; junction bases unmatched: 17.

The chain's CDR3 is CASSPYSGEGSYEQYF. In DNA form, the CDR3 reads TGCGCCAGCAGCCCCTATAGCGGGGAGGGCTCCTACGAGCAGTACTTC. This sequence joins TRBV4-1 and TRBJ2-7, with TRBD2 identical over 8 bases. V lost 4 bases and J lost 0; bases outside the gene matches: 8. The length of the CDR3 is 16 residues. In germline, CDR1 is MGHRA, CDR2 YSYEKL.

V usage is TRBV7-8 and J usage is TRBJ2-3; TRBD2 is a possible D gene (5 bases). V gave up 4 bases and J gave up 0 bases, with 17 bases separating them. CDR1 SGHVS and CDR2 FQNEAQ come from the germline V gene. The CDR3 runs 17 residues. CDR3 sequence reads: CASSSRLAAPSTDTQYF. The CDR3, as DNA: TGTGCCAGCAGCTCTCGGCTAGCAGCGCCTAGCACAGATACGCAGTATTTT.

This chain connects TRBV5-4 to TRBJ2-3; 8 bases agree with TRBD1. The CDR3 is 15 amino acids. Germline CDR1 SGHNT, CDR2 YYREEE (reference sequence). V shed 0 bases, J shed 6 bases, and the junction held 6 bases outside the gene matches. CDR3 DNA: TGTGCCAGCAGCTTGGAGGACAGGGTGGAGGATACGCAGTATTTT. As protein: CASSLEDRVEDTQYF.

CDR3 DNA: TGTGCCAGCAGCCACCCGGGACAAAGGGGTAACATTCAGTACTTC. As protein: CASSHPGQRGNIQYF. The chain carries TRBV7-2 and TRBJ2-4; D is possibly TRBD1 (6 bases). This CDR3 region has 15 residues. CDR1 and CDR2 from the germline V gene are SGHTA and FQGNSA. Trimming stripped 5 bases from V and 7 bases from J, with 18 bases between.

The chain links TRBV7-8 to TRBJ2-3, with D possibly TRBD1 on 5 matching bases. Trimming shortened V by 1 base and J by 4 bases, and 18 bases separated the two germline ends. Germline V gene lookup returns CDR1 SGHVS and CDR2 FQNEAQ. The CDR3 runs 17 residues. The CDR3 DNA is TGTGCCAGCAGCTTAGGAAAACGCAGGGTTCTATCAGATACGCAGTATTTT. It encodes CASSLGKRRVLSDTQYF.

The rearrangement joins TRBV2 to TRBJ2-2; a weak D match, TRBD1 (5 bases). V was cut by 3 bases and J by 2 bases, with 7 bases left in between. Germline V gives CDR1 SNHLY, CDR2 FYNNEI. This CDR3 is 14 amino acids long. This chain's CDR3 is CASSDRVNTGELFF. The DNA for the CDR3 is TGTGCCAGCAGTGACAGGGTTAACACCGGGGAGCTGTTTTTT. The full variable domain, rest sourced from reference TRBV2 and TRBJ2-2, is EPEVTQTPSHQVTQMGQEVILRCVPISNHLYFYWYRQILGQKVEFLVSFYNNEISEKSEIFDDQFSVERPDGSNFTLKIRSTKLEDSAMYFCASSDRVNTGELFFGEGSRLTVL.

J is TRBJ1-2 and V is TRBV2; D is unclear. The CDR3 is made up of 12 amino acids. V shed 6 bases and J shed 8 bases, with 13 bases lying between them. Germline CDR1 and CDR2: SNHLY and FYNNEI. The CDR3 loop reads CASSSRWQGYTF. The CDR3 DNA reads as TGTGCCAGCAGCTCCCGATGGCAGGGCTACACCTTC.

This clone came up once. CDR3 in DNA: TGCGCCAGCAGCTTGGGACTAGCGGGGAGAACAGATACGCAGTATTTT. This gives the protein CASSLGLAGRTDTQYF. J is TRBJ2-3 and V is TRBV5-1, with 11 nucleotides matching TRBD2. This CDR3 comprises 16 residues. V shed 0 bases, J shed 3 bases, and the junction held 3 bases outside the gene matches. The germline V gene encodes CDR1 SGHRS and CDR2 YFSETQ.

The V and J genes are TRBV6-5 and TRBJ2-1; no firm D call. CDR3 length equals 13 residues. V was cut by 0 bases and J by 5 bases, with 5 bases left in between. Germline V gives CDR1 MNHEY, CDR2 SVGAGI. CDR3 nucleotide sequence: TGTGCCAGCAGTTACTCGGTAGACAATGAGCAGTTCTTC. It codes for CASSYSVDNEQFF.

CDR3 loop: CATSRGLAGGNREETQYF. The CDR3 DNA reads as TGTGCCACCAGCAGGGGACTAGCGGGAGGGAATAGAGAAGAGACCCAGTACTTC. The rearrangement joins TRBV15 to TRBJ2-5; 16 bases align to TRBD2. The CDR3 is 18 amino acids. Germline V gene sequence: CDR1 LNHNV, CDR2 YYDKDF (reference sequence). J was trimmed by 3 bases and V by 3 bases; bases with no gene match: 7.

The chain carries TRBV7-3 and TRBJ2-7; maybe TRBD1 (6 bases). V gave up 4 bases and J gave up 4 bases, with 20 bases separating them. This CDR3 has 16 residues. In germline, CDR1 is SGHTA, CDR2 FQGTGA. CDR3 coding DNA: TGTGCCAGCAGCTCCTTACTCCGGGACAACCTGTACGAGCAGTACTTC. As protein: CASSSLLRDNLYEQYF. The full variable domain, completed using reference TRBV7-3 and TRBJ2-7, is GAGVSQTPSNKVTEKGKYVELRCDPISGHTALYWYRQSLGQGPEFLIYFQGTGAADDSGLPNDRFFAVRPEGSVSTLKIQRTERGDSAVYLCASSSLLRDNLYEQYFGPGTRLTVT.

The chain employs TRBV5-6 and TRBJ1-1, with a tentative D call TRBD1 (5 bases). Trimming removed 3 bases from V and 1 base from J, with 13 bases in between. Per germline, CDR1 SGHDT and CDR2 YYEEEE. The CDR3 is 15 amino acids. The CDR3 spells CASSSTGGPNTEAFF. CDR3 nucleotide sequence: TGTGCCAGCAGCTCAACCGGGGGACCGAACACTGAAGCTTTCTTT.

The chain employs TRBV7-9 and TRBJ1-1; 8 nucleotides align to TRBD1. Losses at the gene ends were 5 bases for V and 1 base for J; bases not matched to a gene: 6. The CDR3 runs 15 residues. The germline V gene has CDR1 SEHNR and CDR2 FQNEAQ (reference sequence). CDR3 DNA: TGTGCCAGCAGCGGAACAGGGGGTTGGAACACTGAAGCTTTCTTT. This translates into CASSGTGGWNTEAFF.

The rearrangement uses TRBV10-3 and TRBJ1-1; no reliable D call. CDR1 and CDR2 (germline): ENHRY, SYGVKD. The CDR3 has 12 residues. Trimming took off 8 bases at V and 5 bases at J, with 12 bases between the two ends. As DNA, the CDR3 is TGTGCCATCTGGGCCGGGGATACTGAAGCTTTCTTT. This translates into CAIWAGDTEAFF.

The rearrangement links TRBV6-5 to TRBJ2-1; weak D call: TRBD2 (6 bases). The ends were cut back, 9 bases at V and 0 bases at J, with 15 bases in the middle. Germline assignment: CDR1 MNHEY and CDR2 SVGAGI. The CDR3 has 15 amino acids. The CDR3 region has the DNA TGTGCCAGTCGTTTTAGCGGCAGCTCCTACAATGAGCAGTTCTTC. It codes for CASRFSGSSYNEQFF.

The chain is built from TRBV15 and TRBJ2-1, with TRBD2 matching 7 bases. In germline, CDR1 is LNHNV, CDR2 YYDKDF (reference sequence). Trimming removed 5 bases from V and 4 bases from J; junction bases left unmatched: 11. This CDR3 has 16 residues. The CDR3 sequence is CATSAQRAGAYNEQFF. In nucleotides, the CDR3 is TGTGCCACCAGCGCCCAACGGGCGGGAGCTTACAATGAGCAGTTCTTC.

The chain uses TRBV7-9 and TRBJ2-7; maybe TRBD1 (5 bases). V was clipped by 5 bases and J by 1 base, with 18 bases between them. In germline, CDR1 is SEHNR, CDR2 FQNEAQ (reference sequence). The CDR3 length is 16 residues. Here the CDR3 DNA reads TGTGCCAGCAGCCCGATGAAGGGGCTTAGGTCCTACGAGCAGTACTTC. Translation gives CASSPMKGLRSYEQYF.